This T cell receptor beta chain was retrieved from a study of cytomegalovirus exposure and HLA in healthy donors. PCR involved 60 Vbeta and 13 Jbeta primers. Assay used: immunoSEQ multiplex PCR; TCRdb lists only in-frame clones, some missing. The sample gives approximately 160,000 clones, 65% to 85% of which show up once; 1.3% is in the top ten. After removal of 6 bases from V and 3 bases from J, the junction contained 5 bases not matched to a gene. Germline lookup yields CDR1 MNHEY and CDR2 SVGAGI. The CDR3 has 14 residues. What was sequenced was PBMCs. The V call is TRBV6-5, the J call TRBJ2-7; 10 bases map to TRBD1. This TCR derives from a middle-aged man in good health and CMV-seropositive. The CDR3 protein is CASRGDRGNYEQYF. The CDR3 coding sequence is TGTGCCAGCAGGGGGGACAGGGGAAACTACGAGCAGTACTTC.